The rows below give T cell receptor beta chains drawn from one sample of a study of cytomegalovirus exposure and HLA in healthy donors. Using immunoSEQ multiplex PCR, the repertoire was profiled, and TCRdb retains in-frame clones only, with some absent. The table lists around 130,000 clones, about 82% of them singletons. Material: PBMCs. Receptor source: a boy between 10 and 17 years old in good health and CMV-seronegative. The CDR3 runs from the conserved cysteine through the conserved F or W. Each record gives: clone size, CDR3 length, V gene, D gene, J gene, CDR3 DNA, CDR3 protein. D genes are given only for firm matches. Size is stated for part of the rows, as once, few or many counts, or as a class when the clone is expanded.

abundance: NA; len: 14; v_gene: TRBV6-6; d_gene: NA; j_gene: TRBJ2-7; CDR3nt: TGTGCCAGCAGTTACTCGAAAGTGGCCCACGAGCAGTACTTC; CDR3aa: CASSYSKVAHEQYF
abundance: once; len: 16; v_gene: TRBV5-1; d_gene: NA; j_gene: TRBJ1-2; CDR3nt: TGCGCCAGCAGCTTTTCTCCGGGGGGGGCTAACTATGGCTACACCTTC; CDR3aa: CASSFSPGGANYGYTF
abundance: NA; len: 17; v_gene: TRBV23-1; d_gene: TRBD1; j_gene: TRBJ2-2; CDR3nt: TGCGCCAGCATTGAGGGACAGATACCCGCGAACACCGGGGAGCTGTTTTTT; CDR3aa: CASIEGQIPANTGELFF
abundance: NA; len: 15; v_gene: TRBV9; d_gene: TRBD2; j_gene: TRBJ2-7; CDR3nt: TGTGCCAGCAGCCCCCGACTAGCGGGGGACTACGAGCAGTACTTC; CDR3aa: CASSPRLAGDYEQYF
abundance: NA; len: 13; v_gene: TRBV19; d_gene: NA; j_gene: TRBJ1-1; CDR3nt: TGTGCCAGTAGTCTAAACGCGAACACTGAAGCTTTCTTT; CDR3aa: CASSLNANTEAFF
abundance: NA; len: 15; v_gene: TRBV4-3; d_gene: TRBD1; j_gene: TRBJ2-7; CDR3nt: TGCGCCAGCAGCCAAGACGGGACAGGGATCTACGAGCAGTACTTC; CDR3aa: CASSQDGTGIYEQYF
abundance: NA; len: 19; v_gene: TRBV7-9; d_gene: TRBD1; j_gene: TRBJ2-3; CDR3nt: TGTGCCAGCAGCCTCGGGACAGGGGGACCCATCATCTCGACAGATACGCAGTATTTT; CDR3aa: CASSLGTGGPIISTDTQYF
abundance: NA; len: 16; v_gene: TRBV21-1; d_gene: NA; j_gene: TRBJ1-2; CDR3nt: TGTGCCAGCAGCACCCGGACAACACCGCCGAACTATGGCTACACCTTC; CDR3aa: CASSTRTTPPNYGYTF
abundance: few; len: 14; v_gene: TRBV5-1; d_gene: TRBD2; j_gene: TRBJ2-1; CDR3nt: TGCGCCAGCAGCCGCCAGCGGGAATCCAATGAGCAGTTCTTC; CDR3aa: CASSRQRESNEQFF
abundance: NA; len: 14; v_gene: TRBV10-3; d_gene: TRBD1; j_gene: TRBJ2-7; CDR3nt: TGTGCCATCAGCCAGACAGGGGGTACCTACGAGCAGTACTTC; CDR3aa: CAISQTGGTYEQYF
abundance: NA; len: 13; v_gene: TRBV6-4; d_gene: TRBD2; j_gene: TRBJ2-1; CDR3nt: TGTGCCAGCAGTTCCCTAGCGGGACATGAGCAGTTCTTC; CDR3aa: CASSSLAGHEQFF
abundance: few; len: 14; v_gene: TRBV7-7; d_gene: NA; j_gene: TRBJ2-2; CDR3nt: TGTGCCAGCAGCCCCGACAGGAACACCGGGGAGCTGTTTTTT; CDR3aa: CASSPDRNTGELFF
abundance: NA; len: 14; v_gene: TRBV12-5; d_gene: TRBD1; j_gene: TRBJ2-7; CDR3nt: TGTGCTAGTGTCCTGGGACAGCCCGTCTACGAGCAGTACTTC; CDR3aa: CASVLGQPVYEQYF
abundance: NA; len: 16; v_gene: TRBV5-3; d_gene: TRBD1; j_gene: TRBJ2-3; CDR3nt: TGTGCCAGAAGCTTAAGGGGGCTAGTCAGCACAGATACGCAGTATTTT; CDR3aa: CARSLRGLVSTDTQYF
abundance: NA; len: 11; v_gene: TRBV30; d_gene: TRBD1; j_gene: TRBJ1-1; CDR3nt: TGTGCCTCCCACAGGGGGTTAGAAGCTTTCTTT; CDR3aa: CASHRGLEAFF
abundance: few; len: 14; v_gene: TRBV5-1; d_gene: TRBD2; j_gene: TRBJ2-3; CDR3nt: TGCGCCAGCAGTTTACCCGGGACTACCGGTACGCAGTATTTT; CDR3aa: CASSLPGTTGTQYF
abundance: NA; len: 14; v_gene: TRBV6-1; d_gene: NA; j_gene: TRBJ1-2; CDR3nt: TGTGCCAGCAGTGATGGAGGGGCCCCCTATGGCTACACCTTC; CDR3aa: CASSDGGAPYGYTF
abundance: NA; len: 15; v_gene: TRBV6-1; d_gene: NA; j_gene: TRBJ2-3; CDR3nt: TGTGCCAGCAGTGAACTTGAGGGGGGGACAGATACGCAGTATTTT; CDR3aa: CASSELEGGTDTQYF
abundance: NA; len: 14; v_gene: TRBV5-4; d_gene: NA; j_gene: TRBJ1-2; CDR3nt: TGTGCCAGCAGCTTGGATGCAGGGGTGCTTGGCTACACCTTC; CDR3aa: CASSLDAGVLGYTF
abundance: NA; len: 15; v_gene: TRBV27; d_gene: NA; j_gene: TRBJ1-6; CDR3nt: TGTGCCAGCAGTTTAGAGGCCGGCTTGAGTTCACCCCTCCACTTT; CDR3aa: CASSLEAGLSSPLHF
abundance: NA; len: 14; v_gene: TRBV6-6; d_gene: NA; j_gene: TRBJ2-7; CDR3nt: TGTGCCAGCAGTTACTCCCCGGGGACCTACGAGCAGTACTTC; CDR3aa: CASSYSPGTYEQYF
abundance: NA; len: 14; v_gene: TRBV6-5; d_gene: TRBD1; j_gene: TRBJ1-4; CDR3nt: TGTGCCAGCAGCCCCGGGACAGGGTACGAAAAACTGTTTTTT; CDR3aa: CASSPGTGYEKLFF
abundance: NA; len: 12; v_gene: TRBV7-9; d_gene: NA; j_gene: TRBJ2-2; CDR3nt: TGTGCCAGCAGCTTAGTGGCCCGGGAGCTGTTTTTT; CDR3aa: CASSLVARELFF
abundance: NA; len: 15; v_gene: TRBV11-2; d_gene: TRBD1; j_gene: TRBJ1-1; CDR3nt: TGTGCCAGCAGACGCCTGACAGGGTTGAACACTGAAGCTTTCTTT; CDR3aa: CASRRLTGLNTEAFF
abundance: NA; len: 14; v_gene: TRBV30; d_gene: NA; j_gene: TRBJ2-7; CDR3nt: TGTGCCTGGAGTACGGGGGGCTCCTCCTACGAGCAGTACTTC; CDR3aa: CAWSTGGSSYEQYF
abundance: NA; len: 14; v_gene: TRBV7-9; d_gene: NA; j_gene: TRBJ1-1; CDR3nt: TGTGCCAGCAGCCCTCGGGCGGGGAGCGCTGAAGCTTTCTTT; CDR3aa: CASSPRAGSAEAFF
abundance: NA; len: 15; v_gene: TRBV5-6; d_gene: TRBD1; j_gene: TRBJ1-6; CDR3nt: TGTGCCAGCAGTTATACAGGGGAGGTTGATTCACCCCTCCACTTT; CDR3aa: CASSYTGEVDSPLHF
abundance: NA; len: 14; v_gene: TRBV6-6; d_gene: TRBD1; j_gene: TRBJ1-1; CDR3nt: TGTGCCAGCAGTCCACAGGGGATGAACACTGAAGCTTTCTTT; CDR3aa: CASSPQGMNTEAFF
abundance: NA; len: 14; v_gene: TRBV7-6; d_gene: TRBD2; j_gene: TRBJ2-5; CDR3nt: TGTGCCAGCAGAACGACTAGCGGCCAAGAGACCCAGTACTTC; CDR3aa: CASRTTSGQETQYF
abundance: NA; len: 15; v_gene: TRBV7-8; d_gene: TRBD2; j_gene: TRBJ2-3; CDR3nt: TGTGCCAGCGGAACGGGACTAGCGGGCACAGATACGCAGTATTTT; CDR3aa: CASGTGLAGTDTQYF
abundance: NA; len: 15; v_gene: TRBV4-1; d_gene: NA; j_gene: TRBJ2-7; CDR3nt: TGCGCCAGCAGCCAAGATTTCCCCGGGTCCTACGAGCAGTACTTC; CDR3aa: CASSQDFPGSYEQYF
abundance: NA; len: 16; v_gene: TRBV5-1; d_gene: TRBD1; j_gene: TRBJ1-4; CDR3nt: TGCGCCAGCAGCCCGGCCGGGACAGATATTAATGAAAAACTGTTTTTT; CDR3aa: CASSPAGTDINEKLFF
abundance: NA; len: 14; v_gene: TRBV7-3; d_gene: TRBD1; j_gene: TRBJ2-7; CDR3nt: TGTGCCAGCAGCTTGGACAGGGCCGTAGGGGAGCAGTACTTC; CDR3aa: CASSLDRAVGEQYF
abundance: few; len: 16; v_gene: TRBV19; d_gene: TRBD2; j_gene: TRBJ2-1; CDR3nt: TGTGCCAGTAGTTGGGCGCTAGCGGGAGGCGGGGATGAGCAGTTCTTC; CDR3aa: CASSWALAGGGDEQFF
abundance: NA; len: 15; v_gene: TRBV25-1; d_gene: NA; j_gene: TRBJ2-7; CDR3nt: TGTGCCAGCAGTGAATCAGGTGGGAGCGCCTACGGGCAGTACTTC; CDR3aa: CASSESGGSAYGQYF
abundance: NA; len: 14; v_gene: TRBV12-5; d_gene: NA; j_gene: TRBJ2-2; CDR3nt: TGTGCTAGTGGTTTGAGTAGCAGCACCGGGGAGCTGTTTTTT; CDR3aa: CASGLSSSTGELFF
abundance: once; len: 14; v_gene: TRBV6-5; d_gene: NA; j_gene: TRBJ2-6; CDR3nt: TGTGCCAGCAGTTACTCGAGGGGGGCCAACGTCCTGACTTTC; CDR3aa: CASSYSRGANVLTF
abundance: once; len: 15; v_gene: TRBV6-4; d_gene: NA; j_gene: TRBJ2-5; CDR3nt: TGTGCCAGCAACTACGGAGGGGACAGCCTCCCGACCCAGTACTTC; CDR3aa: CASNYGGDSLPTQYF
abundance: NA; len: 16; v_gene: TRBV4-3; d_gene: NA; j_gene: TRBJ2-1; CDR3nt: TGCGCCAGCAGCCAAGAAGTGGGGGGGCTTAAGGTTGAGCAGTTCTTC; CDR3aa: CASSQEVGGLKVEQFF
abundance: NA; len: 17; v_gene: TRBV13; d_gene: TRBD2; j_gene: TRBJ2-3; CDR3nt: TGTGCCAGCAGCGTAACTAGCGGGGGCCCGGTTGTCGACACGCAGTATTTT; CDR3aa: CASSVTSGGPVVDTQYF
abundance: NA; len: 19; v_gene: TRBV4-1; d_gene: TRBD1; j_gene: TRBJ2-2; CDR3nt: TGCGCCAGCAGCCAAGGGGACAGAGCGTTTCAAGGGCGGCCCGGGGAGCTGTTTTTT; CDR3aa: CASSQGDRAFQGRPGELFF
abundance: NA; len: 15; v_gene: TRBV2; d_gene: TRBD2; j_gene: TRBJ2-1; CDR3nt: TGTGCCAGCACCGAGGGGCGGGGGGCTTACAATGAGCAGTTCTTC; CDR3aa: CASTEGRGAYNEQFF
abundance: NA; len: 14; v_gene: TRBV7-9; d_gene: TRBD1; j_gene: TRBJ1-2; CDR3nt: TGTGCCAGCAGCTTAGTGGGACAGGGGTACGGCTACACCTTC; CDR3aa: CASSLVGQGYGYTF
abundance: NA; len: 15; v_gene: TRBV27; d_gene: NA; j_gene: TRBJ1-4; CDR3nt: TGTGCCAGCAGTTTATGGGCAGGGGAAGGAGAAAAACTGTTTTTT; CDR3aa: CASSLWAGEGEKLFF
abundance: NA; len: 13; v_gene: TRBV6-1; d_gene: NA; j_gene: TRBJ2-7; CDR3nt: TGTGCCAGCAGTGAAGGGGAGTTCTACGAGCAGTACTTC; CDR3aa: CASSEGEFYEQYF
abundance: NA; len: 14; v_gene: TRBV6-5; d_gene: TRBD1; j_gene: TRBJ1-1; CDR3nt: TGTGCCAGCAGGCGGTGGGACAGTGGGACTGAAGCTTTCTTT; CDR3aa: CASRRWDSGTEAFF
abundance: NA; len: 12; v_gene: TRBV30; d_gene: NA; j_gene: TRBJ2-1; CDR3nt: TGTGCCTGGGCGGGCTCCTACAATGAGCAGTTCTTC; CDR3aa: CAWAGSYNEQFF
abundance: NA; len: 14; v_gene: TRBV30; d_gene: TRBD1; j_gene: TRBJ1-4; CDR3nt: TGTGCCTGGAGTGTACAGGGGGGCGATGAAAAACTGTTTTTT; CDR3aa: CAWSVQGGDEKLFF
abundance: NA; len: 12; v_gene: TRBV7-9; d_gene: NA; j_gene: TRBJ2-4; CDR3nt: TGTGCCAGCAGCCGGTTTGGAAACATTCAGTACTTC; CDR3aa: CASSRFGNIQYF
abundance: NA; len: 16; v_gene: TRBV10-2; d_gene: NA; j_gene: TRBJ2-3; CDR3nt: TGCGCCAGCAGTGACCTGGACTACTCTAGCACAGATACGCAGTATTTT; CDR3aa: CASSDLDYSSTDTQYF
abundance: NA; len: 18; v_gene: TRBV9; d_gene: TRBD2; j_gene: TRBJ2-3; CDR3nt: TGTGCCAGCAGTGCCCCAAAAGCGGGAGGGCGTAGCACAGATACGCAGTATTTT; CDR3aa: CASSAPKAGGRSTDTQYF
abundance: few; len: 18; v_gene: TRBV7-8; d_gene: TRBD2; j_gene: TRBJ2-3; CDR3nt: TGTGCCAGCAGCTTAGGGCCCCGAGGAGCGGGAGGGCCGAATACGCAGTATTTT; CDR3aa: CASSLGPRGAGGPNTQYF
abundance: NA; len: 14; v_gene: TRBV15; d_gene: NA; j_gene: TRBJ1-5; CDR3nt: TGTGCCACCTCTGAGGAAGGAGGAGGTCAGCCCCAGCATTTT; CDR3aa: CATSEEGGGQPQHF
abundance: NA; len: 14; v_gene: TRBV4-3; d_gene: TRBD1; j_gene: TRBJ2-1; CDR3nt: TGCGCCAGCAGCCAGGGACAGGGGTACAATGAGCAGTTCTTC; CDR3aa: CASSQGQGYNEQFF
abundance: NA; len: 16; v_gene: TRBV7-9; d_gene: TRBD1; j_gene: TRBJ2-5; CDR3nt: TGTGCCAGCAGCTCCGAAAGGATACAGGGGAAGGAGACCCAGTACTTC; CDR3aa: CASSSERIQGKETQYF
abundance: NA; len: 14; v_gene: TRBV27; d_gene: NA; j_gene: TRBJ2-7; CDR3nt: TGTGCCAGCAGTTTGGGGCGGGGGCTCTACGAGCAGTACTTC; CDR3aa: CASSLGRGLYEQYF
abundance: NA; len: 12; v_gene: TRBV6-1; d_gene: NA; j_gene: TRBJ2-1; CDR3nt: TGTGCCAGCAGCCCTAGGCACAATGAGCAGTTCTTC; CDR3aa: CASSPRHNEQFF
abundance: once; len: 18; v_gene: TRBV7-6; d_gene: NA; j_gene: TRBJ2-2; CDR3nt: TGTGCCAGCAGCTTAGCCTACGCTGGAGGAGGGCCGGCCGGGGAGCTGTTTTTT; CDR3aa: CASSLAYAGGGPAGELFF
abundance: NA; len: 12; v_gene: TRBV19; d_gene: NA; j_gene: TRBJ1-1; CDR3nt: TGTGCCAGTTTGCGGGGGGGCACTGAAGCTTTCTTT; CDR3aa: CASLRGGTEAFF
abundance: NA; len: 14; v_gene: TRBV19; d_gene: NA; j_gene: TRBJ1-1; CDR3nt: TGTGCCAGTAGTACTCCTTGGACAGATCCTGAAGCTTTCTTT; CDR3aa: CASSTPWTDPEAFF